This T cell receptor (beta chain) appears in the sequencing data of a study of OX40 agonist ivuxolimab in advanced cancers. Study overall: It was permissible to have had prior anti-PD-1, anti-PD-L1 or anti-CTLA-4 therapy, and around 40% had some.

Points on this clone: No antigen is known for it.

Sequencing used immunoSEQ multiplex PCR; TCRdb keeps in-frame clones, though not all of them. The data show about 53,000 clones, approximately 88% seen once. Any history of autoimmune disease or systemic immunosuppression disqualified patients. The CDR3 length is 15 residues. V shed 5 bases, J shed 1 base, and the junction held 7 bases outside the gene matches. Germline V gene sequence: CDR1 LNHDA, CDR2 SQIVND (reference sequence). Notes on the study in general: What antigens the expanded peripheral T cells recognized was never established. Dose levels from 0.1 to 3.0 mg/kg saw CD4+ and CD8+ blood T cells expand clonally by week 6.

The sequences come from CD4+ or CD8+ T cells sorted from blood, collected in a trial of the OX40 agonist ivuxolimab. V usage is TRBV19 and J usage is TRBJ2-5, with 7 bases fitting TRBD1. This clonotype was sampled from an adult with an advanced solid tumor such as melanoma, head and neck, liver or kidney cancer. CDR3 bases: TGTGCCAGTAGTCCCCGGACAGGAACCCAAGAGACCCAGTACTTC. This gives the protein CASSPRTGTQETQYF.